In this sample, the clone carrying this TCR beta chain turned up a few times. This record belongs to a study of blood T cell repertoires in COVID-19. The length of the CDR3 is 15 residues. Trimming removed 0 bases at V and 2 bases at J, with 8 bases between. Germline CDR1 is MNHEY and CDR2 is SMNVEV (reference sequence). Clones were read by immunoSEQ multiplex PCR, and TCRdb kept only the in-frame ones, dropping some. The sample carries around 200,000 clones, about 83% recorded once. The TCR originated in a woman in her 40s with active or convalescent COVID-19. The sequencing input was peripheral blood. This chain links TRBV27 with TRBJ1-5; D is unclear. The CDR3 nucleotides read TGTGCCAGCAGTTTATCTAGTGTGGGCAATCAGCCCCAGCATTTT. Its translation is CASSLSSVGNQPQHF.